The rows below give T cell receptor beta chains drawn from one sample of a study of blood T cell repertoires in COVID-19. Clones were sequenced by immunoSEQ multiplex PCR, and TCRdb holds only the in-frame ones, with some missing. The sample has 120,000 or so clones; 85% to 90% are singletons. The sequenced material came from peripheral blood. The source of these receptors is a human donor in a cohort sampled during active COVID-19. CDR3s leave out the opening cysteine and the closing phenylalanine or tryptophan. Fields, in order: CDR3 length, J gene, V gene, CDR3 protein.

>12|TRBJ2-2|TRBV19
ASSSGTNTGELF
>16|TRBJ2-4|TRBV30
AWSVILRTGEPRGIQY
>13|TRBJ2-1|TRBV28
ASSYTGMAYNEQF
>11|TRBJ2-7|TRBV2
ASSVDRDHEQY
>12|TRBJ1-1|TRBV29-1
SVESGLQNTEAF
>11|TRBJ2-7|TRBV29-1
SVRTGRSYEQY
>13|TRBJ2-7|TRBV27
ASSLRLAAPYEQY
>13|TRBJ2-5|TRBV21-1
ASSLGGLAIETQY
>14|TRBJ1-4|TRBV5-6
ASSLAHRAANEKLF
>12|TRBJ2-7|TRBV9
ASSTGTGVYEQY
>13|TRBJ2-7|TRBV7-6
ASSQGLAGTYEQY
>14|TRBJ2-7|TRBV25-1
ASSEGGGGYPYEQY
>13|TRBJ2-7|TRBV6-5
ASTDGGQGYYEQY
>12|TRBJ2-7|TRBV19
ASSKVASSYEQY
>15|TRBJ2-7|TRBV3-1/TRBV3-2
ASSQTISGPSSYEQY
>12|TRBJ2-1|TRBV6-6
ASSNQLVIDEQF
>15|TRBJ2-1|TRBV4-2
ASSQVGSGSSYNEQF
>14|TRBJ1-4|TRBV4-1
ASSQLRTGANEKLF
>12|TRBJ2-2|TRBV18
ASSLAANTGELF
>10|TRBJ2-4|TRBV5-4
ALHGAKNIQY
>12|TRBJ2-3|TRBV2
ASQIGAVGDTQY
>12|TRBJ2-1|TRBV7-2
ASRTTSGSNEQF
>14|TRBJ2-7|TRBV7-2
ASSPLGGRASYEQY
>12|TRBJ1-3|TRBV20-1
SASRPGSGNTIY
>13|TRBJ2-1|TRBV9
ASSVISGGAAEQF
>10|TRBJ1-1|TRBV30
AWSVGNTEAF
>13|TRBJ1-1|TRBV7-9
ASSLRQGRITEAF
>15|TRBJ2-7|TRBV15
ATSSSAGTGRAYEQY
>12|TRBJ1-5|TRBV30
AWSFGGSNQPQH
>10|TRBJ2-3|TRBV19
ASRLAGDTQY
>12|TRBJ1-1|TRBV28
ASSSRGRRTEAF
>15|TRBJ2-4|TRBV4-1
ASSQIGLAPGKNIQY
>13|TRBJ2-1|TRBV4-2
ASSQDFADANEQF
>14|TRBJ2-5|TRBV18
ASSPFSSGRGETQY
>12|TRBJ1-3|TRBV3-1/TRBV3-2
ASSQDPRGGTIY
>12|TRBJ1-2|TRBV6-5
ATKRDSGNYGYT
>15|TRBJ2-1|TRBV7-9
ASSLRLAKSSYNEQF
>12|TRBJ2-5|TRBV7-6
ASSWGGVQETQY
>16|TRBJ2-7|TRBV3-1/TRBV3-2
ASSQEKEGQGLSYEQY
>13|TRBJ1-2|TRBV9
ASSVGDNSGYGYT
>11|TRBJ1-2|TRBV29-1
SASRAGGYGYT
>14|TRBJ1-2|TRBV5-1
ASSLSPGQGPSGYT
>11|TRBJ1-1|TRBV12-3/TRBV12-4
ASTLGANTEAF
>12|TRBJ2-7|TRBV5-1
ASSGGTGAYEQY
>15|TRBJ2-2|TRBV15
ATSRGGIAGVPGELF
>13|TRBJ2-3|TRBV7-2
ASSLMYIRTDTQY
>13|TRBJ2-5|TRBV10-2
ASSQGDRAIETQY
>13|TRBJ2-6|TRBV6-5
ASSFENSGANVLT
>13|TRBJ1-1|TRBV6-5
ATSGGGPLNTEAF
>13|TRBJ1-1|TRBV27
ASLRLVGGSTEAF
>11|TRBJ2-1|TRBV5-4
ASSLWTDTEQF
>12|TRBJ2-3|TRBV3-1/TRBV3-2
ASSQGLSSDTQY
>15|TRBJ2-6|TRBV7-2
ASSLTELGSGANVLT
>14|TRBJ2-7|TRBV12-2
ATLLIPGQGPYEQY
>12|TRBJ2-3|TRBV7-9
ASSLPRTRDTQY
>13|TRBJ1-6|TRBV6-6
ASTQLDRGNSPLH